This T cell receptor (beta chain) was recorded in a study of cytomegalovirus exposure and HLA in healthy donors. Study outcomes and limitations: In a later analysis, specific HLA alleles were associated with approximately 17,000 TCR beta sequences at a 0.05 false discovery rate.

On this clone: Its target is not known.

From germline, CDR1 is GTSNPN and CDR2 SVGIG (reference sequence). The V end was cut by 0 bases, the J end by 3 bases, with 10 bases between. This CDR3 spans 14 amino acids. PCR used 60 Vbeta primers and 13 Jbeta primers. Measured with immunoSEQ multiplex PCR; TCRdb has only the in-frame clones, and not every one. Among 73,000 or so clones, roughly 73% were seen once, and the ten largest hold more than 15%. The V call is TRBV30, the J call TRBJ2-3, with D perhaps TRBD2 (6 bases). Source material: PBMCs. The clonotype originates from a middle-aged woman in good health and CMV-seropositive. This chain's CDR3 is CAWSVGGVTDTQYF. The CDR3 DNA reads as TGTGCCTGGAGTGTTGGCGGGGTGACAGATACGCAGTATTTT.